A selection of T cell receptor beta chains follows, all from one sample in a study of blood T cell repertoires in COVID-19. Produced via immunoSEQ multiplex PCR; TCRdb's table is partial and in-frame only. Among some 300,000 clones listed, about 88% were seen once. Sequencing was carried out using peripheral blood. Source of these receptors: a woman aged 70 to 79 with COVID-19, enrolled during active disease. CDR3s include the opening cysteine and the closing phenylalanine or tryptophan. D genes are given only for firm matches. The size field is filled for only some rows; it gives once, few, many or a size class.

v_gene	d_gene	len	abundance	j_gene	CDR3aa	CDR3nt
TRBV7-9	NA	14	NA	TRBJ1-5	CASSRSGRNQPQHF	TGTGCCAGCTCCCGCTCAGGTCGTAATCAGCCCCAGCATTTT
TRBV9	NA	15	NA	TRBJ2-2	CASSPTSTNTGELFF	TGTGCCAGCAGCCCTACTAGCACGAACACCGGGGAGCTGTTTTTT
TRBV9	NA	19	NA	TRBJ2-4	CASSILRGLHLLAKNIQYF	TGTGCCAGCAGTATACTAAGGGGACTGCACCTCTTAGCCAAAAACATTCAGTACTTC
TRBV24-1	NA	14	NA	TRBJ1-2	CATSDSGDYYGYTF	TGTGCCACCAGTGATAGTGGGGACTACTATGGCTACACCTTC
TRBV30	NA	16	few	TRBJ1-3	CAWSGRQESSGNTIYF	TGTGCCTGGAGTGGAAGACAGGAGAGCTCTGGAAACACCATATATTTT
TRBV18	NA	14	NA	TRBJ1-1	CASSPDAGITEAFF	TGTGCCAGCTCACCGGATGCCGGGATAACTGAAGCTTTCTTT
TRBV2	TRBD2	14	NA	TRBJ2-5	CASIERGGWETQYF	TGTGCCAGCATAGAGCGGGGGGGCTGGGAGACCCAGTACTTC
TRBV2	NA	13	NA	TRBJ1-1	CASSDDSNTEAFF	TGTGCCAGCAGTGATGACAGTAACACTGAAGCTTTCTTT
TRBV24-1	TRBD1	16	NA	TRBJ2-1	CATSESDRVSYNEQFF	TGTGCCACCAGTGAATCTGACAGGGTATCATACAATGAGCAGTTCTTC
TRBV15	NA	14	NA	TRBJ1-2	CATSRDRANYGYTF	TGTGCCACCAGCAGGGACAGAGCTAACTATGGCTACACCTTC
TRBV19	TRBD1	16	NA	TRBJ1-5	CASSDGTGVRNQPQHF	TGTGCCAGTAGTGACGGGACAGGGGTCCGAAATCAGCCCCAGCATTTT
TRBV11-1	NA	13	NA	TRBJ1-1	CASSFSGITEAFF	TGTGCCAGCAGCTTTTCGGGTATCACTGAAGCTTTCTTT
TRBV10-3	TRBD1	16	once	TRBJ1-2	CAISGGDRVGSYGYTF	TGTGCCATCAGTGGGGGGGACAGAGTAGGTTCCTATGGCTACACCTTC